These 14 T cell receptor beta chains were all obtained from the same sample, sequenced in a study of identical twins (dated by TCRdb to between 2015 and 2016). The library was generated by 5' RACE. The sequencer listed for this sample is Illumina HiSeq 2000. The raw public reads went through TCRdb reprocessing: fastp at Q25, MiXCR clone calling, in-frame beta chains kept. CDR3 protein sequences are deduplicated, and each keeps its most common genes and DNA. A total of around 530,000 distinct CDR3 sequences appear in this sample, approximately 16% of them only once. Roughly 0.4% of the sample is in the top ten clones. These same data were also listed under a study on yellow fever vaccine responses in identical twins.

The sequencing sample was made of CD4+ T cells sorted from blood. Receptor source: a young woman in good health.

CDR3 sequence reads: CASSLVVGGNNEQFF. CDR3 bases: TGTGCCAGCAGCTTAGTCGTGGGAGGGAATAATGAGCAGTTCTTC. The chain has TRBV7-6 and TRBJ2-1, with TRBD2 matching over 7 bases. CDR1 is SGHVS and CDR2 is FNYEAQ in the germline V gene. V shed 1 base, J shed 7 bases, and the junction held 7 bases outside the gene matches. The length of the CDR3 is 15 residues.

The chain joins TRBV7-9 to TRBJ2-3, with a weak D call TRBD2 (5 bases). This CDR3 is 13 amino acids long. The germline gives CDR1 SEHNR, CDR2 FQNEAQ (reference sequence). V shed 9 bases and J shed 6 bases, with 16 bases lying between them. As DNA, the CDR3 is TGTGCCAGTCCGGGAATTTCATTTGATACGCAGTATTTT. Translation gives CASPGISFDTQYF.

This clonotype was observed a handful of times. The CDR3 DNA sequence: TGTGCCAGCGCGACTAGCGGGGGCTACAATGAGCAGTTCTTC. It encodes CASATSGGYNEQFF. The J gene is TRBJ2-1, the V gene TRBV12-3 or TRBV12-4; the match to TRBD2 covers 12 bases. The CDR3 is 14 amino acids. Unmatched junction bases numbered 2, after V lost 8 bases and J lost 3 bases.

This clonotype was seen a handful of times. The V and J genes are TRBV3-1 and TRBJ1-1; TRBD1 matches at 9 bases. CDR1 is LGHDT, CDR2 YNNKEL, per germline (reference sequence). The CDR3 consists of 14 residues. After removal of 7 bases from V and 5 bases from J, the junction contained 8 bases not matched to a gene. CDR3 region: CASTATGGQTEAFF. As DNA, the CDR3 is TGTGCCAGCACCGCCACAGGGGGCCAAACTGAAGCTTTCTTT.

This clonotype came up a few times. The rearrangement joins TRBV7-8 to TRBJ2-1; D perhaps matches TRBD2 (5 bases). The CDR3 is 15 amino acids. Germline values: CDR1 SGHVS, CDR2 FQNEAQ. V was shortened by 5 bases and J by 4 bases, with 15 bases between the two germline ends. The CDR3 sequence: CASSRLVPGYNEQFF. CDR3 sequence (DNA): TGTGCCAGCAGCCGGCTAGTTCCGGGGTACAATGAGCAGTTCTTC.

The chain recombines TRBV25-1 with TRBJ2-1, with 7 bases aligning to TRBD2. CDR3 length equals 16 residues. From germline, CDR1 is MGHDK and CDR2 SYGVNS. The V gene end was trimmed by 3 bases and the J gene end by 2 bases; junction bases not matched to a gene: 7. CDR3 coding DNA: TGTGCCAGCAGTGATTGGGGGAGGGTTGCCTACAATGAGCAGTTCTTC. This translates into CASSDWGRVAYNEQFF. Looking up the rest from reference TRBV25-1 and TRBJ2-1 gives the full variable domain: EADIYQTPRYLVIGTGKKITLECSQTMGHDKMYWYQQDPGMELHLIHYSYGVNSTEKGDLSSESTVSRIRTEHFPLTLESARPSHTSQYLCASSDWGRVAYNEQFFGPGTRLTVL.

The chain links TRBV5-1 to TRBJ1-2, with 7 bases fitting TRBD1. This CDR3 spans 17 amino acids. Germline CDR1 SGHRS, CDR2 YFSETQ. J lost 4 bases, V lost 1 base, and 13 bases had no gene match. Here the CDR3 reads CASSLYQTGMASYGYTF. DNA for the CDR3: TGCGCCAGCAGCTTGTACCAGACAGGGATGGCAAGCTATGGCTACACCTTC.

The chain employs TRBV5-1 and TRBJ2-4; TRBD1 is a possible D gene (6 bases). This CDR3 is built from 15 residues. The V end lost 0 bases, the J end lost 3 bases, and 10 bases lay between the germline ends. The V gene's germline CDR1 is SGHRS and CDR2 YFSETQ. The CDR3 sequence: CASSLGTAVKNIQYF. In nucleotides, the CDR3 is TGCGCCAGCAGCTTGGGGACAGCGGTCAAAAACATTCAGTACTTC.

This clonotype occurred many times. This chain joins TRBV12-3 or TRBV12-4 and TRBJ2-2, with 7 bases fitting TRBD1. V was pared by 8 bases and J by 3 bases, with 9 bases of the junction left unmatched. The CDR3 contains 15 residues. The CDR3 loop reads CASEPRGIDTGELFF. The CDR3 DNA reads as TGTGCCAGCGAACCCAGGGGGATTGACACCGGGGAGCTGTTTTTT.

This clonotype occurred a few times. CDR3: CSARLQGMNTEAFF. CDR3 nucleotides: TGCAGTGCTAGGTTGCAGGGCATGAACACTGAAGCTTTCTTT. The chain couples TRBV20-1 to TRBJ1-1; D perhaps matches TRBD1 (5 bases). Germline values: CDR1 DFQATT, CDR2 SNEGSKA (reference sequence). This CDR3 contains 14 residues. The V end was cut by 3 bases, the J end by 0 bases, with 11 bases between.

This clonotype was seen a handful of times. V is TRBV12-3 or TRBV12-4 and J is TRBJ2-5; TRBD2 aligns across 14 bases. There are 16 residues in the CDR3. The V gene end was trimmed by 7 bases and the J gene end by 4 bases; junction bases not matched to a gene: 8. CDR3: CASTMGLAGARETQYF. The DNA of the CDR3 is TGTGCCAGCACCATGGGACTAGCGGGAGCAAGAGAGACCCAGTACTTC.

This clonotype was observed a handful of times. The rearrangement links TRBV6-5 to TRBJ2-1; D unclear. Trimming removed 2 bases from V and 7 bases from J, with 9 bases in between. The germline CDR1 and CDR2 sequences are MNHEY and SVGAGI. CDR3 size: 13 residues. CDR3 nucleotide sequence: TGTGCCAGCAGTTACCGGGCTAGTAATGAGCAGTTCTTC. This codes for CASSYRASNEQFF.

V gene TRBV7-2 combines with J gene TRBJ1-2; 9 nucleotides line up with TRBD1. This CDR3 has 14 residues. V lost 4 bases, J lost 6 bases, and 6 bases stayed unmatched. Germline V gives CDR1 SGHTA, CDR2 FQGNSA. The CDR3 here is CASSSRTGGDGYTF. The DNA of the CDR3 is TGTGCCAGCAGCTCGCGTACAGGGGGCGATGGCTACACCTTC.

This clonotype was seen a few times. The rearrangement joins TRBV4-1 to TRBJ2-1; possibly TRBD2 for D (5 bases). CDR3 length equals 17 residues. Trimming took 1 base from V and 0 from J, leaving 13 bases between them. Germline CDR1 MGHRA, CDR2 YSYEKL. The DNA of the CDR3 is TGCGCCAGCAGCCAAGTTCAGCGGCTAAGCTCCTACAATGAGCAGTTCTTC. It translates to CASSQVQRLSSYNEQFF.